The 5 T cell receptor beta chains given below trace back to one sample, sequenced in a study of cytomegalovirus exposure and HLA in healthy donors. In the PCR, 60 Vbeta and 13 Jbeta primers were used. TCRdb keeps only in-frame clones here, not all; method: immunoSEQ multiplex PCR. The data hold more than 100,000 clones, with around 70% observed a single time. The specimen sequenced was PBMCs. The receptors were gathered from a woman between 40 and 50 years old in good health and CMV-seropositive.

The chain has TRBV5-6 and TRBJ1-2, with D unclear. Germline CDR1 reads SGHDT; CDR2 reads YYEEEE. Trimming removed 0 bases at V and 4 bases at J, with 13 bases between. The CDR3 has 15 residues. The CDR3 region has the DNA TGTGCCAGCAGCTTGGTTACGGGGTTGGGCTATGGCTACACCTTC. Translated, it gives CASSLVTGLGYGYTF.

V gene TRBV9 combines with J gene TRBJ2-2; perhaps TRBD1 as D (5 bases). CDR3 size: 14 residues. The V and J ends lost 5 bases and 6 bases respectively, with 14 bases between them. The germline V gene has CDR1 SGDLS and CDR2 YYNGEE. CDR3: CASRVDNIAGELFF. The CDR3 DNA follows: TGTGCCAGCAGGGTGGACAATATCGCCGGGGAGCTGTTTTTT.

The CDR3 is CASSLGTGGNEQYF. CDR3 coding DNA: TGCGCCAGCAGCTTGGGGACAGGGGGCAACGAGCAGTACTTC. The chain employs TRBV5-1 and TRBJ2-7, with 11 bases identical to TRBD1. The germline gives CDR1 SGHRS, CDR2 YFSETQ. The J segment lost 5 bases and the V segment lost 0 bases, leaving 1 base of the junction unmatched. This CDR3 has 14 residues.

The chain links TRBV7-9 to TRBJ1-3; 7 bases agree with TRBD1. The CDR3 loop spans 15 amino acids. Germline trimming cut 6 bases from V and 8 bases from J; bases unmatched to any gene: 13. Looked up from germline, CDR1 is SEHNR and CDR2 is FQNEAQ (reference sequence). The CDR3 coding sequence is TGTGCCAGCAGAGCAGACAGGGCGAGGGGAGACACCATATATTTT. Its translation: CASRADRARGDTIYF.

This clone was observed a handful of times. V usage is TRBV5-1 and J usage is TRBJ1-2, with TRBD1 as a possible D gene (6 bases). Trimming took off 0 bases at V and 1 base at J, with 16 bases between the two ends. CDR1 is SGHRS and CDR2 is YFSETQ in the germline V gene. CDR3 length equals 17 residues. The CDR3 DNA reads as TGCGCCAGCAGCTTGGCTAATCACACAGGGCATAACTATGGCTACACCTTC. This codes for CASSLANHTGHNYGYTF.